Below are 28 T cell receptor beta chains sequenced from a single sample in a study of T cells after yellow fever vaccination. Each CDR3 protein is one row after TCRdb ran MiXCR on the 5' RACE reads. The sample lists hundreds of thousands of distinct CDR3 sequences, around 20% occurring once. The material was PBMCs, obtained before the yellow fever booster vaccination. Receptor source: a man aged 18-30 years who received the YFV17D yellow fever vaccine.

The chain employs TRBV7-2 and TRBJ1-4; no clear D. There are 13 residues in the CDR3. The ends were cut back, 6 bases at V and 10 bases at J, with 15 bases in the middle. Germline V gene sequence: CDR1 SGHTA, CDR2 FQGNSA. In nucleotides, the CDR3 is TGTGCCAGCAGTCCCCTAGTCCTGGGAAAACTGTTTTTT. Protein sequence: CASSPLVLGKLFF.

There are a few counts of this clonotype. The CDR3 DNA reads as TGCGCCAGCAGAGGACAGGGAGGCGACGAGCAGTACTTC. Its translation: CASRGQGGDEQYF. The J gene is TRBJ2-7, the V gene TRBV4-1; 8 bases fit TRBD1. The length of the CDR3 is 13 residues. Germline CDR1 reads MGHRA; CDR2 reads YSYEKL. The V gene end was trimmed by 6 bases and the J gene end by 5 bases; junction bases not matched to a gene: 6.

There are a few counts of this clonotype. The rearrangement links TRBV6-5 to TRBJ2-5; D might be TRBD1 (6 bases). Germline CDR1 MNHEY, CDR2 SVGAGI. The length of the CDR3 is 15 residues. V lost 2 bases to trimming and J lost 5 bases, with 15 bases between them. In DNA form, the CDR3 reads TGTGCCAGCAGTTACATACAGGGCCTGGGCGAGACCCAGTACTTC. It encodes CASSYIQGLGETQYF.

This clonotype was detected a few times. The chain uses TRBV6-6 and TRBJ1-1; D remains ambiguous. V shed 0 bases and J shed 1 base, with 12 bases lying between them. Germline CDR1 is MNHNY and CDR2 is SVGAGI (reference sequence). CDR3 length: 16 residues. The CDR3 sequence is CASSYSPTKSNTEAFF. CDR3 DNA: TGTGCCAGCAGTTACTCACCCACAAAATCGAACACTGAAGCTTTCTTT.

The chain couples TRBV7-9 to TRBJ1-2, with D perhaps TRBD1 (5 bases). Looked up from germline, CDR1 is SEHNR and CDR2 is FQNEAQ (reference sequence). This CDR3 contains 13 residues. Trimming left V 6 bases short and J 8 bases short, with 16 bases between. CDR3 sequence: CASSPFGGPGYTF. The CDR3 DNA follows: TGTGCCAGCAGTCCGTTTGGGGGTCCCGGCTACACCTTC.

This clonotype was observed a handful of times. V gene TRBV7-2 combines with J gene TRBJ2-3; D uncertain. V was trimmed by 2 bases and J by 2 bases, leaving 8 bases between them. This CDR3 has 14 residues. Germline CDR1 reads SGHTA; CDR2 reads FQGNSA. CDR3 nucleotide sequence: TGTGCCAGCAGCTTATGGCATAACACAGATACGCAGTATTTT. It codes for CASSLWHNTDTQYF.

There are a few counts of this clonotype. V usage is TRBV6-6 and J usage is TRBJ1-5; TRBD1 aligns across 8 bases. After removal of 5 bases from V and 4 bases from J, the junction contained 10 bases not matched to a gene. Germline CDR1 is MNHNY and CDR2 is SVGAGI (reference sequence). This CDR3 spans 16 amino acids. CDR3 region: CASSGPDREGNQPQHF. The CDR3 nucleotides read TGTGCCAGCAGTGGACCGGACAGGGAGGGGAATCAGCCCCAGCATTTT.

This clonotype was observed a handful of times. V gene TRBV5-1 combines with J gene TRBJ2-3; no reliable D call. The CDR3 runs 14 residues. V shed 3 bases and J shed 0 bases, with 8 bases lying between them. The germline V gene encodes CDR1 SGHRS and CDR2 YFSETQ. The CDR3 DNA follows: TGCGCCAGCAGCTCCCTGCCTAGCACAGATACGCAGTATTTT. This translates into CASSSLPSTDTQYF. The full variable domain, completed using reference TRBV5-1 and TRBJ2-3, is KAGVTQTPRYLIKTRGQQVTLSCSPISGHRSVSWYQQTPGQGLQFLFEYFSETQRNKGNFPGRFSGRQFSNSRSEMNVSTLELGDSALYLCASSSLPSTDTQYFGPGTRLTVL.

This clonotype turned up a few times. The rearrangement links TRBV27 to TRBJ1-6; D unresolved. The CDR3 has 12 amino acids. CDR1 and CDR2 (germline): MNHEY, SMNVEV (reference sequence). Trimming removed 8 bases from V and 9 bases from J, with 11 bases in between. CDR3 region: CASRQFGSPLHF. The CDR3 DNA sequence: TGTGCCAGCCGCCAGTTTGGTTCACCCCTCCACTTT.

This clonotype was counted many times. The DNA for the CDR3 is TGCGCCAGCAGCTTGCTGGGGGAGACCCAGTACTTC. Translated, it gives CASSLLGETQYF. The chain recombines TRBV5-1 with TRBJ2-5, with D uncertain. With 1 base removed from V and 5 bases from J, the gap between germline ends came to 6 bases. The CDR3 is 12 amino acids. Germline loops: CDR1 SGHRS, CDR2 YFSETQ.

V and J are TRBV5-1 and TRBJ2-7; D is unclear. The ends were cut back, 0 bases at V and 7 bases at J, with 11 bases in the middle. CDR3 length: 13 residues. Germline lookup yields CDR1 SGHRS and CDR2 YFSETQ. In DNA, the CDR3 is TGCGCCAGCAGCTTGGGCACCCTTGGGGAGCAGTACTTC. This encodes CASSLGTLGEQYF.

In its sample, this clonotype was seen many times. The chain uses TRBV15 and TRBJ2-7; TRBD2 matches 9 bases. Germline-derived CDR1 and CDR2 are LNHNV and YYDKDF (reference sequence). J gave up 1 base and V 0 bases, and 1 base lay outside the gene matches. This CDR3 is built from 15 residues. CDR3 sequence: CATSRDLAGSYEQYF. The CDR3 DNA is TGTGCCACCAGCAGAGATCTAGCGGGGTCCTACGAGCAGTACTTC.

This sequence joins TRBV14 and TRBJ2-5; D might be TRBD2 (6 bases). Per the germline V gene, CDR1 is SGHDN and CDR2 is FVKESK. The CDR3 spans 14 residues. With 1 base removed from V and 5 bases from J, the gap between germline ends came to 11 bases. The CDR3, as DNA: TGTGCCAGCAGCCAAGGCGACGGGGGTGAGACCCAGTACTTC. The encoded protein is CASSQGDGGETQYF.

CDR3 in amino acids: CASSQIQGEGGYTF. The CDR3 DNA sequence: TGCGCCAGCAGCCAGATACAGGGAGAGGGTGGCTACACCTTC. This chain joins TRBV4-3 and TRBJ1-2; D is perhaps TRBD1 (6 bases). Germline loops: CDR1 LGHNA, CDR2 YSLEER. The germline V and J ends were trimmed by 3 bases and 7 bases, with 15 bases remaining between them. This CDR3 spans 14 amino acids.

This clonotype was observed at least ten times. The V call is TRBV3-1, the J call TRBJ1-3; no clear D. This CDR3 spans 14 amino acids. Germline CDR1 and CDR2: LGHDT and YNNKEL (reference sequence). Between the trimmed V and J ends, which lost 0 bases and 3 bases, there was a span of 6 bases. The CDR3 coding sequence is TGTGCCAGCAGCCAAGAAACGATTGGAAACACCATATATTTT. Translating it yields CASSQETIGNTIYF.

The CDR3 reads CASRLSRQGNEAFF. The CDR3 DNA reads as TGTGCCAGCAGACTCAGCAGACAGGGAAATGAAGCTTTCTTT. The chain joins TRBV6-5 to TRBJ1-1; 7 bases line up with TRBD1. The CDR3 is 14 residues long. CDR1 and CDR2 from the germline V gene are MNHEY and SVGAGI. V trimming: 6 bases; J trimming: 7 bases; junction bases outside the gene matches: 11.

The chain couples TRBV5-1 to TRBJ1-1, with 7 bases that match TRBD1. V gave up 0 bases and J gave up 6 bases; unmatched junction bases: 5. CDR1 and CDR2 (germline): SGHRS, YFSETQ. The CDR3 has 14 amino acids. This CDR3 is CASSLGVGGSEAFF. The CDR3 DNA sequence: TGCGCCAGCAGCTTGGGGGTAGGGGGCTCTGAAGCTTTCTTT.

This chain links TRBV4-1 with TRBJ1-1; 8 positions match TRBD1. V lost 1 base and J lost 2; bases outside the gene matches: 9. This CDR3 is 17 amino acids long. CDR1 and CDR2 from the germline V gene are MGHRA and YSYEKL. Here the CDR3 reads CASSQGTGKWRNTEAFF. In DNA, the CDR3 is TGCGCCAGCAGCCAAGGGACAGGGAAGTGGAGAAACACTGAAGCTTTCTTT.

This chain links TRBV5-1 with TRBJ2-3; 7 bases align to TRBD2. V dropped 2 bases and J dropped 2; count of bases not matched to a gene: 2. Germline assignment: CDR1 SGHRS and CDR2 YFSETQ. The CDR3 runs to 14 residues. Written as DNA, the CDR3 is TGCGCCAGCAGCTTCCGGGACTACACAGATACGCAGTATTTT. This translates into CASSFRDYTDTQYF.

Only a few counts were recorded for this clonotype. The V and J genes are TRBV20-1 and TRBJ2-7, with 7 bases aligning to TRBD1. The V segment lost 4 bases and the J segment 3 bases; nucleotides outside the gene matches: 15. This CDR3 contains 16 residues. Germline V gene sequence: CDR1 DFQATT, CDR2 SNEGSKA (reference sequence). The CDR3 DNA reads as TGCAGTGCTAACAGCCGATCCCGAGGGGGCGTCTACGAGCAGTACTTC. Protein sequence: CSANSRSRGGVYEQYF.

This clonotype turned up a few times. The CDR3 DNA follows: TGCGCCAGCAGCCAACCGGGACAGGTGAACACTGAAGCTTTCTTT. This codes for CASSQPGQVNTEAFF. This chain joins TRBV4-1 and TRBJ1-1; 8 nucleotides line up with TRBD1. Trimming cost V 2 bases and J 0 bases; bases outside gene matches: 2. The germline gives CDR1 MGHRA, CDR2 YSYEKL. The length of the CDR3 is 15 residues.

This clonotype was counted a few times. This chain joins TRBV3-1 and TRBJ2-1; D not certain. CDR3 length: 13 residues. Trimming took 4 bases from V and 8 from J, leaving 12 bases between them. Germline CDR1 is LGHDT and CDR2 is YNNKEL (reference sequence). CDR3 residues: CASSPANVYEQFF. The CDR3 DNA follows: TGTGCCAGCAGCCCGGCGAATGTTTATGAGCAGTTCTTC.

This sequence joins TRBV4-1 and TRBJ1-1; tentative D call: TRBD1 (5 bases). V lost 0 bases and J lost 6, with 14 bases in between. The germline V gene encodes CDR1 MGHRA and CDR2 YSYEKL. The CDR3 has 15 amino acids. The CDR3 sequence is CASSQDRWGTPEAFF. For the CDR3, the DNA is TGCGCCAGCAGCCAAGACCGGTGGGGGACCCCTGAAGCTTTCTTT.

This clonotype came up a few times. The gene calls are TRBV6-1 and TRBJ1-2; D perhaps matches TRBD1 (5 bases). This CDR3 has 14 amino acids. Trimming took 3 bases from V and 5 from J, leaving 13 bases between them. The germline V gene encodes CDR1 MNHNS and CDR2 SASEGT. The CDR3 region has the DNA TGTGCCAGCAGTGATCGTGGGGAGGGGTATGGCTACACCTTC. Amino acids: CASSDRGEGYGYTF.

In this sample, this clonotype turned up a few times. The V gene is TRBV5-5, the J gene TRBJ1-2, with a tentative D call TRBD1 (5 bases). V dropped 4 bases and J dropped 2 bases, with 12 bases sitting between them. Germline CDR1 reads SGHKS; CDR2 reads YYEKEE (reference sequence). CDR3 size: 14 residues. CDR3 in DNA: TGTGCCAGCAGCGCGGACTGGGGGAACTATGGCTACACCTTC. It encodes CASSADWGNYGYTF.

This CDR3 is CATSDLEARGNNEQFF. The CDR3 DNA sequence: TGTGCCACCAGTGATTTGGAGGCCAGGGGGAACAATGAGCAGTTCTTC. The chain links TRBV24-1 to TRBJ2-1, with 7 bases aligning to TRBD1. The CDR3 runs to 16 residues. Germline CDR1 and CDR2: KGHDR and SFDVKD. V shed 0 bases, J shed 5 bases, and the junction held 6 bases outside the gene matches.

This clonotype has more than one count but fewer than ten. The gene calls are TRBV12-3 or TRBV12-4 and TRBJ1-1; possibly TRBD1 for D (5 bases). V dropped 3 bases and J dropped 4 bases, with 9 bases sitting between them. There are 13 residues in the CDR3. CDR3 loop: CASSLGVGTEAFF. The CDR3, as DNA: TGTGCCAGCAGTTTGGGGGTGGGCACTGAAGCTTTCTTT.

This clonotype has only a few counts. This sequence joins TRBV11-1 and TRBJ2-3; D call uncertain. Trimming pared 1 base from V and 4 bases from J, leaving 9 bases between. This CDR3 region has 14 residues. CDR1 and CDR2 from the germline V gene are SGHAT and FQDESV (reference sequence). CDR3 coding DNA: TGTGCCAGCAGCTTAGTTGTTTCACCAGATACGCAGTATTTT. It translates to CASSLVVSPDTQYF. Together with reference TRBV11-1 and TRBJ2-3, the CDR3 gives the full variable domain: EAEVAQSPRYKITEKSQAVAFWCDPISGHATLYWYRQILGQGPELLVQFQDESVVDDSQLPKDRFSAERLKGVDSTLKIQPAELGDSAMYLCASSLVVSPDTQYFGPGTRLTVL.